These 5 T cell receptor beta chains share one sample of origin, sequenced in a study of long-term antiretroviral therapy in people with HIV. The immunoSEQ assay was v3.0, run at survey level. The protocol was immunoSEQ multiplex PCR, while the TCRdb copy is restricted to in-frame clones and leaves out a portion. The data show tens of thousands of clones, with approximately 85% seen just once and 3.8% held by the top ten. This material consisted of unsorted PBMCs, taken 0.8 years before starting antiretroviral therapy. The origin of the receptors is a man aged 18-30 years with HIV.

The rearrangement joins TRBV9 to TRBJ2-1; a weak D match, TRBD1 (5 bases). The CDR3 sequence is 16 residues long. V gave up 0 bases and J gave up 1 base, with 11 bases separating them. From germline, CDR1 is SGDLS and CDR2 YYNGEE. CDR3 amino acids: CASSVDWQGSYNEQFF. CDR3 sequence (DNA): TGTGCCAGCAGCGTAGATTGGCAGGGTTCCTACAATGAGCAGTTCTTC. Full variable domain (remainder filled in from reference TRBV9 and TRBJ2-1): DSGVTQTPKHLITATGQRVTLRCSPRSGDLSVYWYQQSLDQGLQFLIQYYNGEERAKGNILERFSAQQFPDLHSELNLSSLELGDSALYFCASSVDWQGSYNEQFFGPGTRLTVL.

V usage is TRBV20-1 and J usage is TRBJ2-5; no clear D. The germline V gene encodes CDR1 DFQATT and CDR2 SNEGSKA (reference sequence). The CDR3 consists of 10 residues. Trimming shortened V by 4 bases and J by 5 bases, and 5 bases separated the two germline ends. The CDR3 loop reads CSAIYETQYF. The CDR3 DNA reads as TGCAGTGCTATTTACGAGACCCAGTACTTC.

CDR3 DNA: TGCGCCAGCAGCCACAACTACGAGCAGTACTTC. Protein product: CASSHNYEQYF. The chain carries TRBV4-1 and TRBJ2-7; D is unclear. CDR1 is MGHRA and CDR2 is YSYEKL in the germline V gene. The CDR3 is made up of 11 amino acids. V gave up 3 bases and J gave up 3 bases, with 3 bases separating them.

The rearrangement links TRBV6-1 to TRBJ2-7; possibly TRBD1 for D (5 bases). Germline values: CDR1 MNHNS, CDR2 SASEGT. V was shortened by 3 bases and J by 0 bases, with 9 bases between the two germline ends. This CDR3 spans 14 amino acids. The CDR3 sequence: CASSDYRLSYEQYF. The DNA of the CDR3 is TGTGCCAGCAGTGATTACAGGCTCTCCTACGAGCAGTACTTC.

The V gene is TRBV9, the J gene TRBJ2-1; TRBD2 aligns across 7 bases. Germline V CDR1 and CDR2: SGDLS, YYNGEE. This CDR3 has 19 residues. Trimming at V came to 0 bases and at J to 0 bases, leaving 12 bases not matched to a gene. CDR3 residues: CASSVERWGAGSSYNEQFF. CDR3 coding DNA: TGTGCCAGCAGCGTAGAGAGGTGGGGAGCGGGGAGCTCCTACAATGAGCAGTTCTTC.